These 8 T cell receptor beta chains were all obtained from the same sample, sequenced in a study of blood T cell repertoires in COVID-19 (dated by TCRdb to 2018 to 2021). Library preparation employed the immunoSEQ multiplex PCR assay. The table comes from immuneACCESS by way of TCRdb, which keeps in-frame sequences with V and J called. Part of the clones is missing from these tables; in studies checked, under half for an unresolved V gene and the rest for unknown reasons. The sample profile shows roughly 120,000 clones; more than 80% of them were found once. The ten largest account for around 30% of the sample. Sequencing used peripheral blood. Receptor source: a man between 65 and 85 years old with active or convalescent COVID-19.

This chain uses TRBV28 with TRBJ1-2; D is ambiguous. This CDR3 is 12 amino acids long. Per germline, CDR1 MDHEN and CDR2 SYDVKM. V was trimmed by 6 bases and J by 2 bases, leaving 7 bases between them. CDR3 residues: CASSFTNYGYTF. The CDR3 coding sequence is TGTGCCAGCAGCTTCACAAACTATGGCTACACCTTC.

V and J are TRBV7-8 and TRBJ2-7; TRBD2 is a possible D gene (5 bases). This CDR3 has 14 residues. V was shortened by 5 bases and J by 7 bases, with 18 bases between the two germline ends. CDR1 is SGHVS, CDR2 FQNEAQ, per germline. As DNA, the CDR3 is TGTGCCAGCAGCCCTCAAACGGGGATCGAGGAGCAGTACTTC. Translated: CASSPQTGIEEQYF.

The genes are TRBV5-4 and TRBJ1-2, with TRBD1 identical over 8 bases. CDR1 and CDR2 (germline): SGHNT, YYREEE (reference sequence). With 1 base clipped from V and 3 bases from J, the junction kept 2 bases outside the gene matches. The CDR3 consists of 14 residues. For the CDR3, the DNA is TGTGCCAGCAGCTTGCGGGACAGGTACTATGGCTACACCTTC. This gives the protein CASSLRDRYYGYTF.

The chain joins TRBV9 to TRBJ1-1; D gene ambiguous. V dropped 4 bases and J dropped 0 bases, with 16 bases sitting between them. Germline assignment: CDR1 SGDLS and CDR2 YYNGEE. There are 16 residues in the CDR3. The CDR3 DNA is TGTGCCAGCAGCCCGGGCGGGTCTGCCTTGAACACTGAAGCTTTCTTT. It encodes CASSPGGSALNTEAFF. Filled out from reference TRBV9 and TRBJ1-1, the complete variable domain reads DSGVTQTPKHLITATGQRVTLRCSPRSGDLSVYWYQQSLDQGLQFLIQYYNGEERAKGNILERFSAQQFPDLHSELNLSSLELGDSALYFCASSPGGSALNTEAFFGQGTRLTVV.

The chain employs TRBV6-5 and TRBJ2-5, with TRBD1 as a possible D gene (6 bases). V gave up 5 bases and J gave up 0 bases, with 10 bases separating them. This CDR3 spans 14 amino acids. CDR1 is MNHEY and CDR2 is SVGAGI in the germline V gene. The CDR3 DNA follows: TGTGCCAGCAGTCTCGACAGGCACCAAGAGACCCAGTACTTC. Its protein product is CASSLDRHQETQYF.

The chain uses TRBV5-1 and TRBJ2-1; 9 bases agree with TRBD2. The junction had 1 base not matched to a gene; V was cut back by 0 bases and J by 0 bases. The CDR3 is 16 residues long. Looked up from germline, CDR1 is SGHRS and CDR2 is YFSETQ. CDR3 sequence: CASSLGLAVSYNEQFF. The CDR3 bases are TGCGCCAGCAGCTTGGGACTAGCGGTCTCCTACAATGAGCAGTTCTTC.

This chain joins TRBV10-2 and TRBJ1-5, with 12 bases lining up with TRBD1. Germline V gene data show CDR1 as WSHSY and CDR2 as SAAADI. With V trimmed by 5 bases and J by 0 bases, 5 bases remained unmatched. This CDR3 is 17 amino acids long. CDR3 sequence (DNA): TGCGCCAGCAGTCCCGGGACAGGGGGCGATAGCAATCAGCCCCAGCATTTT. It yields the protein CASSPGTGGDSNQPQHF.

The sample holds one count of this clone. The rearrangement links TRBV19 to TRBJ2-7; 12 bases are a match to TRBD2. The J segment lost 0 bases and the V segment lost 8 bases, leaving 5 bases of the junction unmatched. The CDR3 contains 15 residues. The germline gives CDR1 LNHDA, CDR2 SQIVND (reference sequence). CDR3 region: CASRATSGSSYEQYF. CDR3 bases: TGTGCCAGTCGTGCGACTAGCGGGAGCTCCTACGAGCAGTACTTC.